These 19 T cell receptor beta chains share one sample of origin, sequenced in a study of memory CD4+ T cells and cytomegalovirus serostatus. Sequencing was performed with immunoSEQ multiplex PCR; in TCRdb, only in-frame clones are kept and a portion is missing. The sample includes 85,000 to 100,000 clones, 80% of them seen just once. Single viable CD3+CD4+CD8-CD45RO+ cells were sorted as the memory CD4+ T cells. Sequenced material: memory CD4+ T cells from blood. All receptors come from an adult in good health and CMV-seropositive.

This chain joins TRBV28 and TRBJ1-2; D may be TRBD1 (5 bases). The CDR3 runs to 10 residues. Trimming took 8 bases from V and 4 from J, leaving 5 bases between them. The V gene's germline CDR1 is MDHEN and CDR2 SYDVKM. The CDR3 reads CASGTYGYTF. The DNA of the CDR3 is TGTGCCAGCGGGACCTATGGCTACACCTTC.

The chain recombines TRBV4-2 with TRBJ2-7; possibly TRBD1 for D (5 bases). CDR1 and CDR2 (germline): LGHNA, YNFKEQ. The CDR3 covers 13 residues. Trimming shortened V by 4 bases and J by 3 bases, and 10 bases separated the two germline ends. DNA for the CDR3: TGTGCCAGCAGCCGAGACAGAAACTACGAGCAGTACTTC. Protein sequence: CASSRDRNYEQYF.

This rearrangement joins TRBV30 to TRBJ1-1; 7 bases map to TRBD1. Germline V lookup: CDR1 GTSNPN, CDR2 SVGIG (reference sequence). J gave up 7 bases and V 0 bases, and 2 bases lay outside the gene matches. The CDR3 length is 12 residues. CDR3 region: CAWSVQGIEAFF. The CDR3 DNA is TGTGCCTGGAGTGTACAGGGGATTGAAGCTTTCTTT.

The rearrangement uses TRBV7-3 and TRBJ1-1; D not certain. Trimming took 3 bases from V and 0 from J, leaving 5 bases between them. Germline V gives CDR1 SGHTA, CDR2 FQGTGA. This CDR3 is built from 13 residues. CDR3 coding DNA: TGTGCCAGCAGCTTCGGCCTGAACACTGAAGCTTTCTTT. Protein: CASSFGLNTEAFF.

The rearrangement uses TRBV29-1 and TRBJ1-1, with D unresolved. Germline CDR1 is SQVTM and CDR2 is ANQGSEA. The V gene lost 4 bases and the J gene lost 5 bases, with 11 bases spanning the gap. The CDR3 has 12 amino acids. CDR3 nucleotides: TGCAGCGTTGGAGGTGGGCAAACTGAAGCTTTCTTT. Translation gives CSVGGGQTEAFF.

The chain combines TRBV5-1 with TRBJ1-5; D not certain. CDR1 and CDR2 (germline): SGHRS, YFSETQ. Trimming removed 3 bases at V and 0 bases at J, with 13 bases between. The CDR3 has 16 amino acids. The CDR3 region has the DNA TGCGCCAGCAGCTCGGCGGGTTGGGATAGCAATCAGCCCCAGCATTTT. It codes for CASSSAGWDSNQPQHF.

Written as DNA, the CDR3 is TGTGCCACCACCGGACAGGGCCCGAATATGAACACTGAAGCTTTCTTT. Translated, it gives CATTGQGPNMNTEAFF. The V gene is TRBV10-3, the J gene TRBJ1-1; TRBD1 matches 8 bases. The CDR3 totals 16 residues. V gave up 10 bases and J gave up 0 bases; unmatched junction bases: 13. Per the germline V gene, CDR1 is ENHRY and CDR2 is SYGVKD.

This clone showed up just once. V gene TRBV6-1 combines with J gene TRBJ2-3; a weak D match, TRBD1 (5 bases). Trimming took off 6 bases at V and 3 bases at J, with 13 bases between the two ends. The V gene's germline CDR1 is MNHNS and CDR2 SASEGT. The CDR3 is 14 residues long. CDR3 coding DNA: TGTGCCAGCAGAAAGGGGCAGTCGACAGATACGCAGTATTTT. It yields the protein CASRKGQSTDTQYF.

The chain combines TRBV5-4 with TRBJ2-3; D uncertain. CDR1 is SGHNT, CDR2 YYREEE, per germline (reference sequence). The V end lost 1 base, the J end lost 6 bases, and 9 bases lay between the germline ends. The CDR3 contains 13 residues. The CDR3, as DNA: TGTGCCAGCAGCTTGCGGTCAGTCGATACGCAGTATTTT. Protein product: CASSLRSVDTQYF.

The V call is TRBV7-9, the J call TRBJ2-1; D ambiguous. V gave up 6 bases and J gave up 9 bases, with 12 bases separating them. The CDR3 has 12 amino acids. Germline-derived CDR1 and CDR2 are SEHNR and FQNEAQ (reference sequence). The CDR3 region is CASRRDRVEQFF. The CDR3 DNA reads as TGTGCCAGCAGGCGAGATCGGGTTGAGCAGTTCTTC. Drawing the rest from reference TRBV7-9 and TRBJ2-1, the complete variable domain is DTGVSQNPRHKITKRGQNVTFRCDPISEHNRLYWYRQTLGQGPEFLTYFQNEAQLEKSRLLSDRFSAERPKGSFSTLEIQRTEQGDSAMYLCASRRDRVEQFFGPGTRLTVL.

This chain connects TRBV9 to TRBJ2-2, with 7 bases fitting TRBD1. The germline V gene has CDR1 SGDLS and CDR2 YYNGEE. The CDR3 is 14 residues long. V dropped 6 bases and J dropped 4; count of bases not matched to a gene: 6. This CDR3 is CASTPTGSTGELFF. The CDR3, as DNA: TGTGCCAGCACCCCGACAGGGAGCACCGGGGAGCTGTTTTTT.

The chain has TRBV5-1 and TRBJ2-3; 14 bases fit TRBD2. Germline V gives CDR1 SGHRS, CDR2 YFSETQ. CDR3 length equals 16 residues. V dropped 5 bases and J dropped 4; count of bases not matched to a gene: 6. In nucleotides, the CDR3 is TGCGCCAGCAGATCCGGGACTAGCGGGAGCGCAGATACGCAGTATTTT. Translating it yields CASRSGTSGSADTQYF.

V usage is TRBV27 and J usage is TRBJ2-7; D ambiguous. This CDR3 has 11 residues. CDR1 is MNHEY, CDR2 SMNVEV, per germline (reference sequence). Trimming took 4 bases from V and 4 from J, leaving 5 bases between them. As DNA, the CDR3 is TGTGCCAGCAGTTCGCTATACGAGCAGTACTTC. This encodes CASSSLYEQYF.

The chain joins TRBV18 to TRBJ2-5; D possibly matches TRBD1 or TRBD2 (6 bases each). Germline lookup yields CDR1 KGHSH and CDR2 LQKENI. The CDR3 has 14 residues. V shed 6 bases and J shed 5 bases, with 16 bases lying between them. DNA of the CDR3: TGTGCCAGCTCCCTCTTAAGGGGGGCTGAGACCCAGTACTTC. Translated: CASSLLRGAETQYF.

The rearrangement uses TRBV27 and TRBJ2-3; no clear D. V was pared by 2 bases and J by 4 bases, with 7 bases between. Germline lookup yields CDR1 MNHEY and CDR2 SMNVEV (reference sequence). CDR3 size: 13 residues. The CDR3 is CASSLSRADTQYF. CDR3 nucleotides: TGTGCCAGCAGTTTAAGCCGTGCAGATACGCAGTATTTT.

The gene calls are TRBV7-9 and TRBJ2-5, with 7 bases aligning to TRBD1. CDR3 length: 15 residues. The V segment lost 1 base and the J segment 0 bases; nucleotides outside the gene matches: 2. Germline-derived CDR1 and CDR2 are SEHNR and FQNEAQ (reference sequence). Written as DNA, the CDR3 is TGTGCCAGCAGCTTAGGGACAGGTCACCAAGAGACCCAGTACTTC. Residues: CASSLGTGHQETQYF.

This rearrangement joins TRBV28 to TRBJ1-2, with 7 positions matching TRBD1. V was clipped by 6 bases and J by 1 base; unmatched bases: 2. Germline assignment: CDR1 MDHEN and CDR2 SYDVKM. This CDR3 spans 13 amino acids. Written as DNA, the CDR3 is TGTGCCAGCAGCCAGGGGGATAACTATGGCTACACCTTC. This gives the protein CASSQGDNYGYTF.

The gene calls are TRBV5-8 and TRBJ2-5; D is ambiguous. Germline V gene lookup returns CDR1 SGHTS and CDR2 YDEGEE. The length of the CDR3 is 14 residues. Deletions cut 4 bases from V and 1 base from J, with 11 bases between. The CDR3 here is CASSRGRIQETQYF. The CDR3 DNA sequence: TGTGCCAGCAGCCGAGGCAGGATCCAAGAGACCCAGTACTTC.

The CDR3 sequence: CASSQDRGTLFYEQYF. DNA for the CDR3: TGTGCCAGCAGCCAAGATCGCGGGACCCTTTTCTACGAGCAGTACTTC. The chain uses TRBV14 and TRBJ2-7; tentative D call: TRBD2 (6 bases). V was cut by 0 bases and J by 3 bases, with 15 bases left in between. CDR3 size: 16 residues. The germline gives CDR1 SGHDN, CDR2 FVKESK.